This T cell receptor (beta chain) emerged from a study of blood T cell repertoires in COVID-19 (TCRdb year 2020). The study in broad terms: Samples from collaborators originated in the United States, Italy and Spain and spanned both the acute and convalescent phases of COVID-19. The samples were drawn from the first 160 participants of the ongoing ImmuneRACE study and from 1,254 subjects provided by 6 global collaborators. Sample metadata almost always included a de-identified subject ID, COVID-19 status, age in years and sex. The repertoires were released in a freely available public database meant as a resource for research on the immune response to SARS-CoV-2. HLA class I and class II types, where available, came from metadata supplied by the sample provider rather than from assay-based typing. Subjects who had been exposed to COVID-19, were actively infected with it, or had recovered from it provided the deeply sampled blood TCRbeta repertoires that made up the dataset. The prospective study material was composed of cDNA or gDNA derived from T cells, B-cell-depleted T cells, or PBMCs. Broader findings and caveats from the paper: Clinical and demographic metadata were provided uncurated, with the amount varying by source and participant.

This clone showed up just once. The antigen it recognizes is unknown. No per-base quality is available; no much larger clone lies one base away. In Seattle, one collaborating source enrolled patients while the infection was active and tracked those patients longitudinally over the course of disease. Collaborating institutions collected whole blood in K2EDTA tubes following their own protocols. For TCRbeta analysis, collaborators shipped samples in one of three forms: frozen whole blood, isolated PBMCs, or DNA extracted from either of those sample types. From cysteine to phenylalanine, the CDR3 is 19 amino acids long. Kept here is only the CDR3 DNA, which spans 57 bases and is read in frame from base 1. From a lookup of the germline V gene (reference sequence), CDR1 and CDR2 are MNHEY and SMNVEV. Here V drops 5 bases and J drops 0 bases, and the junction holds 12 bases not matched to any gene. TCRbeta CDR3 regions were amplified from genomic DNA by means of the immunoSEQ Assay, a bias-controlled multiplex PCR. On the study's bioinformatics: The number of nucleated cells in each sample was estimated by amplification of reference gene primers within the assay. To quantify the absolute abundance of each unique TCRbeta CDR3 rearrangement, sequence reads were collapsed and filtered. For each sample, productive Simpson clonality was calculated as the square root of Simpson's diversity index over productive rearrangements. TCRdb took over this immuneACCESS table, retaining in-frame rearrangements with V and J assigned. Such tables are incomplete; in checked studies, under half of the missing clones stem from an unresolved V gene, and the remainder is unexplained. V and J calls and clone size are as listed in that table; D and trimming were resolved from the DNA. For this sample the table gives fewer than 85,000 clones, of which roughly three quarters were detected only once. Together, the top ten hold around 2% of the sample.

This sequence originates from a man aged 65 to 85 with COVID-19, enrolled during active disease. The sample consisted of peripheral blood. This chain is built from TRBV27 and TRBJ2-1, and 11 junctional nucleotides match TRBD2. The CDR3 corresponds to CASSHIGTSGILSYNEQFF. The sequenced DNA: TGTGCCAGCAGTCACATCGGGACTAGCGGAATACTCTCCTACAATGAGCAGTTCTTC.